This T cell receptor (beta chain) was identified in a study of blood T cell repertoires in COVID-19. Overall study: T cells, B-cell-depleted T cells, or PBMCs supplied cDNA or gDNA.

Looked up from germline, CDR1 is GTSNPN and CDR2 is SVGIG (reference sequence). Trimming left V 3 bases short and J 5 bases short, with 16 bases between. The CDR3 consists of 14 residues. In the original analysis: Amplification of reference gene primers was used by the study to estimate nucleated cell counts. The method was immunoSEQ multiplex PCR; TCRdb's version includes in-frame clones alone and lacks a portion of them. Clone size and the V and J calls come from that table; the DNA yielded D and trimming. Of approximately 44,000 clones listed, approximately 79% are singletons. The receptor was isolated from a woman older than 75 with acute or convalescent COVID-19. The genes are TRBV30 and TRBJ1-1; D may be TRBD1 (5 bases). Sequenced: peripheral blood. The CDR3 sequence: CAWRTRDRRTEAFF. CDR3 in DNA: TGTGCCTGGAGAACGCGGGACCGGAGGACTGAAGCTTTCTTT.